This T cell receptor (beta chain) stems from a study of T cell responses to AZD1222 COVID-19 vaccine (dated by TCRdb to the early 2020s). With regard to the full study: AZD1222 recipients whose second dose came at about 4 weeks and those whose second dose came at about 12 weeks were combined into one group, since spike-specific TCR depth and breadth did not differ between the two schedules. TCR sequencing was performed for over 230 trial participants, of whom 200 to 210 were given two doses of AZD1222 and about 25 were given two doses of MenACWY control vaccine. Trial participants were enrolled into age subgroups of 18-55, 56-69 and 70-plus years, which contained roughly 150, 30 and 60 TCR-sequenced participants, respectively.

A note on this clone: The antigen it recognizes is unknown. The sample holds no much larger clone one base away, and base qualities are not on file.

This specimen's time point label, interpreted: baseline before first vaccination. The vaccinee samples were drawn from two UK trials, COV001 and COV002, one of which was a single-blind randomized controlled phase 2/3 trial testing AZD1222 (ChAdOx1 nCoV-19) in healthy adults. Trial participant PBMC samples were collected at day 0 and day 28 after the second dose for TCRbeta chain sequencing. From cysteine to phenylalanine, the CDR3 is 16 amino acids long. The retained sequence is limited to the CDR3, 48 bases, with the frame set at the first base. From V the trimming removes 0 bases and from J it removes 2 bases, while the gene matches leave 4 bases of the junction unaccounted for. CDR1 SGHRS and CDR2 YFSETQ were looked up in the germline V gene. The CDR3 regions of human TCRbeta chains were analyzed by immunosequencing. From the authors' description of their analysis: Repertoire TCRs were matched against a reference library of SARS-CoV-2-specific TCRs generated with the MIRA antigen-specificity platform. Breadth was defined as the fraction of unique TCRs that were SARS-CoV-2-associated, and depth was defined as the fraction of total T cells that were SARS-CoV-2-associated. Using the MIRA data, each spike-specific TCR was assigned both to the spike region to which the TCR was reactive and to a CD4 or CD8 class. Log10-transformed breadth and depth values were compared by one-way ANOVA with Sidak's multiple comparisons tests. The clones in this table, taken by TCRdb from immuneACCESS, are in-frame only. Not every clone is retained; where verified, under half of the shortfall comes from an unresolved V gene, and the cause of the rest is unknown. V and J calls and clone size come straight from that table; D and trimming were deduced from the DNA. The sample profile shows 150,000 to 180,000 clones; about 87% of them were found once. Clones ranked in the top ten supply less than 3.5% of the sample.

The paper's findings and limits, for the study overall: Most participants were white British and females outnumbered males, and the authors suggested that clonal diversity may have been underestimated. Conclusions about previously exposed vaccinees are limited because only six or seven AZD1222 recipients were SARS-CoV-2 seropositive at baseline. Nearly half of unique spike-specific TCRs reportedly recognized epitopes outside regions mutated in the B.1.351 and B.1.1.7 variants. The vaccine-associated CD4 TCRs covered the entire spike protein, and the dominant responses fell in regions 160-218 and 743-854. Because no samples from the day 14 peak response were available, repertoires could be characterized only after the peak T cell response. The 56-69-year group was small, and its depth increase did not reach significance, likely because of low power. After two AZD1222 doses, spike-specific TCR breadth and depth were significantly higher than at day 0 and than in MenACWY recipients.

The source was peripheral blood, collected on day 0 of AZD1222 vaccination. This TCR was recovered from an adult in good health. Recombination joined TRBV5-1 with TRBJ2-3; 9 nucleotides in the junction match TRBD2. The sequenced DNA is TGCGCCAGCAGCTTGGCGTCTAGCGGGGCCACAGATACGCAGTATTTT. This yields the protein CASSLASSGATDTQYF.